A selection of T cell receptor beta chains follows, all from one sample in a study of blood T cell repertoires in COVID-19. Produced via immunoSEQ multiplex PCR; TCRdb's table is partial and in-frame only. The sample contains 360,000 or so clones, roughly 84% of which appear only once. Sequenced sample: PBMCs or T cells enriched from blood (not recorded which). The receptor source for this set is a woman in her twenties or thirties who had recovered from COVID-19. Both conserved end residues are part of each CDR3. The order of the fields is clone size, V gene, D gene, J gene, CDR3 DNA, CDR3 protein. D genes are given only for firm matches. For some rows the clone size is stated as once, few or many, or as a class when expanded; others skip it.

size: .; V: TRBV7-2; D: .; J: TRBJ2-7; DNA: TGTGCCAGCAGCTCCCAGTGGGGGGACTACGAGCAGTACTTC; CDR3: CASSSQWGDYEQYF
size: .; V: TRBV11-2; D: .; J: TRBJ1-6; DNA: TGTGCCAGCAGCCCCCCGGGAGCTAATTCACCCCTCCACTTT; CDR3: CASSPPGANSPLHF
size: .; V: TRBV4-1; D: TRBD2; J: TRBJ2-7; DNA: TGCGCCAGCAGCCAGCCGGGGGGTCTAGGCGAGCAGTACTTC; CDR3: CASSQPGGLGEQYF
size: .; V: TRBV29-1; D: .; J: TRBJ1-1; DNA: TGCAGCGTTACAGGGTTCACTGAAGCTTTCTTT; CDR3: CSVTGFTEAFF
size: .; V: TRBV4-2; D: .; J: TRBJ2-7; DNA: TGTGCCAGCAGCCAGGAAGCGGGACAGGTGGTGCAGTACTTC; CDR3: CASSQEAGQVVQYF
size: .; V: TRBV19; D: .; J: TRBJ2-1; DNA: TGTGCCAGTAGCGAGCAGGGGAGCTCCTACAATGAGCAGTTCTTC; CDR3: CASSEQGSSYNEQFF
size: .; V: TRBV9; D: .; J: TRBJ2-5; DNA: TGTGCCAGCAGCCCTTATGGAACGGAGCAAGAGACCCAGTACTTC; CDR3: CASSPYGTEQETQYF
size: .; V: TRBV2; D: TRBD1; J: TRBJ1-4; DNA: TGTGCCAGCAGAGGTACAGGGGAACGTGAAAAACTGTTTTTT; CDR3: CASRGTGEREKLFF
size: .; V: TRBV11-2; D: TRBD1; J: TRBJ2-4; DNA: TGTGCCAGCAGCTTAGATCGCCTCGGGACAGGGGGAAACATTCAGTACTTC; CDR3: CASSLDRLGTGGNIQYF
size: .; V: TRBV10-3; D: TRBD1; J: TRBJ1-1; DNA: TGTGCCATCGGGACAGGGTTTAACAACCTGAACACTGAAGCTTTCTTT; CDR3: CAIGTGFNNLNTEAFF
size: .; V: TRBV27; D: .; J: TRBJ1-1; DNA: TGTGCCAGCAGTTTATCTTACGGCGGGAACACTGAAGCTTTCTTT; CDR3: CASSLSYGGNTEAFF
size: .; V: TRBV6-5; D: .; J: TRBJ1-1; DNA: TGTGCCAGCAGTTTTTCGACAGTAGGGGACACTGAAGCTTTCTTT; CDR3: CASSFSTVGDTEAFF
size: .; V: TRBV2; D: .; J: TRBJ1-2; DNA: TGTGCCAGCAGTGAAGGCGGGTATGGCTACACCTTC; CDR3: CASSEGGYGYTF
size: .; V: TRBV7-2; D: TRBD2; J: TRBJ2-1; DNA: TGTGCCAGCAGGCCCAGACTAGCGGGGGGGCTGGAGCAGTTCTTC; CDR3: CASRPRLAGGLEQFF
size: few; V: TRBV18; D: TRBD1; J: TRBJ1-2; DNA: TGTGCCAGCTCACCACTGATGGGACAGGGTATCGGTGGCTACACCTTC; CDR3: CASSPLMGQGIGGYTF
size: .; V: TRBV15; D: .; J: TRBJ2-7; DNA: TGTGCCACCAGCAGCGTCCTTTCGAACAGTCGAGACTACGAGCAGTACTTC; CDR3: CATSSVLSNSRDYEQYF
size: .; V: TRBV7-9; D: .; J: TRBJ2-1; DNA: TGTGCCAGCAGCTTAGAGCGGAACAATGAGCAGTTCTTC; CDR3: CASSLERNNEQFF
size: .; V: TRBV24-1; D: TRBD1; J: TRBJ2-5; DNA: TGTGCCACCAGCGACGGACAGGTGGCCCCGACCCAGTACTTC; CDR3: CATSDGQVAPTQYF
size: .; V: TRBV28; D: .; J: TRBJ2-2; DNA: TGTGCCAGCAGACGGGACACGAACACCGGGGAGCTGTTTTTT; CDR3: CASRRDTNTGELFF
size: .; V: TRBV19; D: .; J: TRBJ2-1; DNA: TGTGCCAGTAGTATAGATCCGGCTAGCTCCTACAATGAGCAGTTCTTC; CDR3: CASSIDPASSYNEQFF
size: .; V: TRBV28; D: TRBD1; J: TRBJ2-3; DNA: TGTGCCAGCAGTATCCACAGGGGTAGCACAGATACGCAGTATTTT; CDR3: CASSIHRGSTDTQYF
size: once; V: TRBV11-2; D: TRBD2; J: TRBJ2-5; DNA: TGTGCCAGCAGCTTAGTTTCTGGGGAGGGGGAGACCCAGTACTTC; CDR3: CASSLVSGEGETQYF
size: once; V: TRBV7-2; D: TRBD2; J: TRBJ2-5; DNA: TGTGCCAGCAGCCCAGTAGGGACTAGGAAAGAGACCCAGTACTTC; CDR3: CASSPVGTRKETQYF
size: few; V: TRBV9; D: TRBD1; J: TRBJ2-1; DNA: TGTGCCAGCAGCGGAGAACGGCAGGGGGTTTACAATGAGCAGTTCTTC; CDR3: CASSGERQGVYNEQFF
size: .; V: TRBV7-9; D: .; J: TRBJ2-7; DNA: TGTGCCAGCAGCTTAGGAGTGGGGGGGCTGGTCGACGAGCAGTACTTC; CDR3: CASSLGVGGLVDEQYF
size: .; V: TRBV27; D: TRBD1; J: TRBJ1-1; DNA: TGTGCCAGCAGGACAAAAATGGGACAGGGGAACACTGAAGCTTTCTTT; CDR3: CASRTKMGQGNTEAFF
size: .; V: TRBV29-1; D: .; J: TRBJ2-2; DNA: TGCAGCGTTTCTTTCGGGACTCCGAACACCGGGGAGCTGTTTTTT; CDR3: CSVSFGTPNTGELFF
size: .; V: TRBV27; D: TRBD1; J: TRBJ1-1; DNA: TGTGCCGCGGCTACAGGGGGTACTGAAGCTTTCTTT; CDR3: CAAATGGTEAFF
size: .; V: TRBV14; D: .; J: TRBJ2-7; DNA: TGTGCCAGCAGCCAAGACAAGCTCTACGAGCAGTACTTC; CDR3: CASSQDKLYEQYF